This TCR beta chain was identified in a study of early T cells in non-severe SARS-CoV-2 infection. Study at large: The input, bulk RNA from unsorted whole blood, was sequenced, and chains were unpaired. Notes on the study in general: VDJdb matching, biased toward anti-spike CD8 responses, missed private and CD4 specificities.

CDR3 length: 17 residues. The V gene end was trimmed by 5 bases and the J gene end by 0 bases; junction bases not matched to a gene: 6. Germline lookup yields CDR1 SNHLY and CDR2 FYNNEI. This clonotype was seen at least ten times. The target antigen is unknown. The TCR library protocol was used to attach unique molecular identifiers. These identifiers were attached to individual cDNA molecules. TCRdb re-derived calls from the 5' RACE reads in MiXCR, one entry per CDR3 protein. The sample has around 37,000 distinct CDR3 sequences, more than 8% seen once. The TCR comes from an adult who was a healthcare worker with PCR-confirmed SARS-CoV-2 infection or an uninfected control (not recorded which). The rearrangement uses TRBV2 and TRBJ2-3; 12 nucleotides agree with TRBD2. Input material: whole blood. CDR3 nucleotide sequence: TGTGCCAGCAGTACGACTAGCGGGGGCCCTAGCACAGATACGCAGTATTTT. Its translation is CASSTTSGGPSTDTQYF.